This T cell receptor (beta chain) was documented in a study of OX40 agonist ivuxolimab in advanced cancers. Here immunoSEQ multiplex PCR was the method, and the copy in TCRdb shows in-frame clones only, minus some. The table lists about 77,000 clones, about 84% of them singletons. CDR3 length: 15 amino acids. V shed 3 bases and J shed 5 bases, with 16 bases lying between them. Germline V gene lookup returns CDR1 SGHDT and CDR2 YYEEEE. This specimen was CD4+ or CD8+ T cells sorted from blood, taken in a trial of the OX40 agonist ivuxolimab. The V call is TRBV5-6, the J call TRBJ2-3, with D perhaps TRBD2 (5 bases). This receptor was identified in an adult with an advanced solid tumor such as melanoma, head and neck, liver or kidney cancer. The CDR3 nucleotides are TGTGCCAGCAGCTCCTTCGGCGAGGGTCAAGATACGCAGTATTTT. This encodes CASSSFGEGQDTQYF. The whole variable domain, remainder taken from reference TRBV5-6 and TRBJ2-3, is DAGVTQSPTHLIKTRGQQVTLRCSPKSGHDTVSWYQQALGQGPQFIFQYYEEEERQRGNFPDRFSGHQFPNYSSELNVNALLLGDSALYLCASSSFGEGQDTQYFGPGTRLTVL.